One sample yielded the 21 T cell receptor beta chains listed below, sequenced in a study of cytomegalovirus exposure and HLA in healthy donors (dated 2017 in TCRdb). Libraries were built with the immunoSEQ multiplex PCR assay. The multiplex PCR relied on a mix of 60 forward primers for TCR Vbeta segments and 13 reverse primers for TCR Jbeta segments. This is the immuneACCESS table as TCRdb keeps it, with only in-frame sequences that have V and J called. A part of the clones is gone; compared with another copy, unresolved V genes explain less than half, and the rest is unexplained. Recorded for this sample are about 190,000 clones; roughly 79% of them occurred a single time. Roughly 1.6% of the sample comes from the top ten. Material for sequencing was PBMCs. These receptors originate from a woman between 18 and 29 years old in good health and CMV-seronegative.

This clone was observed a handful of times. V is TRBV7-9 and J is TRBJ1-2; D is unclear. The CDR3 is made up of 14 amino acids. From germline, CDR1 is SEHNR and CDR2 FQNEAQ (reference sequence). V dropped 2 bases and J dropped 2 bases, with 9 bases sitting between them. The CDR3 protein is CASSLLELNYGYTF. The CDR3 nucleotides read TGTGCCAGCAGCTTACTGGAGTTGAACTATGGCTACACCTTC. The variable domain in full, with the rest retrieved from reference TRBV7-9 and TRBJ1-2, is DTGVSQNPRHKITKRGQNVTFRCDPISEHNRLYWYRQTLGQGPEFLTYFQNEAQLEKSRLLSDRFSAERPKGSFSTLEIQRTEQGDSAMYLCASSLLELNYGYTFGSGTRLTVV.

V usage is TRBV7-9 and J usage is TRBJ2-1; 9 bases are a match to TRBD2. Germline values: CDR1 SEHNR, CDR2 FQNEAQ (reference sequence). With V trimmed by 5 bases and J by 2 bases, 7 bases remained unmatched. The CDR3 covers 16 residues. The CDR3 reads CASSRIAGEAYNEQFF. The CDR3 bases are TGTGCCAGCAGCCGCATAGCGGGAGAGGCCTACAATGAGCAGTTCTTC.

The J gene is TRBJ2-7, the V gene TRBV11-3; 8 bases line up with TRBD1. This CDR3 is built from 15 residues. CDR1 and CDR2 (germline): SGHNT, YENEEA. V gave up 0 bases and J gave up 3 bases; unmatched junction bases: 4. CDR3 amino acids: CASSLEGTGYYEQYF. CDR3 nucleotide sequence: TGTGCCAGCAGCTTAGAGGGGACAGGCTACTACGAGCAGTACTTC.

This sequence joins TRBV6-6 and TRBJ1-2; tentatively, D is TRBD1 (6 bases). Trimming left V 5 bases short and J 8 bases short, with 12 bases between. Germline V gene data show CDR1 as MNHNY and CDR2 as SVGAGI (reference sequence). There are 12 residues in the CDR3. In DNA, the CDR3 is TGTGCCAGCAGTCTCAGGGGTGGGGGCTACACCTTC. This gives the protein CASSLRGGGYTF.

The V gene is TRBV2, the J gene TRBJ2-2, with 7 bases aligning to TRBD1. Germline V lookup: CDR1 SNHLY, CDR2 FYNNEI. Trimming at V came to 6 bases and at J to 1 base, leaving 5 bases not matched to a gene. The CDR3 sequence is 15 residues long. CDR3 sequence (DNA): TGTGCCAGCAGGCCGGGACAGAGGAACACCGGGGAGCTGTTTTTT. It encodes CASRPGQRNTGELFF.

V and J are TRBV23-1 and TRBJ2-5; possibly TRBD1 for D (6 bases). The last part of the DNA fits TRBJ2-7 better; the J call may be wrong. TRBV23-1 is labeled an ORF, and its function is uncertain. There are 18 residues in the CDR3. The CDR3 spells CASSWTATGHTSSYEQYF. CDR3 bases: TGCGCCAGCAGTTGGACCGCCACAGGGCATACAAGCTCCTACGAGCAGTACTTC.

The rearrangement uses TRBV19 and TRBJ1-5; 10 nucleotides line up with TRBD1. The CDR3 has 16 residues. Unmatched junction bases numbered 8, after V lost 5 bases and J lost 4 bases. The germline CDR1 and CDR2 sequences are LNHDA and SQIVND (reference sequence). Here the CDR3 DNA reads TGTGCCAGTAGTTTTGGGACAGGGGAACGGAATCAGCCCCAGCATTTT. Translated, it gives CASSFGTGERNQPQHF.

CDR3 loop: CATSSDTGTGNEKLFF. The CDR3, as DNA: TGTGCCACCAGCAGTGATACAGGGACAGGGAACGAGAAACTGTTTTTT. V is TRBV15 and J is TRBJ1-4; 9 nucleotides align to TRBD1. With 3 bases clipped from V and 11 bases from J, the junction kept 13 bases outside the gene matches. Per germline, CDR1 LNHNV and CDR2 YYDKDF (reference sequence). The CDR3 has 16 amino acids.

The chain carries TRBV4-1 and TRBJ1-6; 9 nucleotides align to TRBD1. Germline trimming cut 2 bases from V and 7 bases from J; bases unmatched to any gene: 0. This CDR3 comprises 14 residues. Looked up from germline, CDR1 is MGHRA and CDR2 is YSYEKL. The CDR3 coding sequence is TGCGCCAGCAGCCAAACAGGGGGCAATTCACCCCTCCACTTT. Translation gives CASSQTGGNSPLHF.

This clone has a single count. The chain joins TRBV7-2 to TRBJ1-6; D remains unclear. Germline assignment: CDR1 SGHTA and CDR2 FQGNSA. The CDR3 contains 14 residues. V was clipped by 2 bases and J by 6 bases, with 8 bases between them. CDR3 amino acids: CASSLLGFNSPLHF. CDR3 nucleotide sequence: TGTGCCAGCAGCTTACTAGGCTTTAATTCACCCCTCCACTTT.

This chain uses TRBV6-5 with TRBJ2-7, with 9 positions matching TRBD1. Per germline, CDR1 MNHEY and CDR2 SVGAGI. The ends lost 5 bases at V and 4 bases at J; junction bases unmatched: 6. The length of the CDR3 is 14 residues. CDR3 loop: CASSLDRGSYEQYF. The CDR3 DNA follows: TGTGCCAGCAGTCTGGACAGGGGATCGTACGAGCAGTACTTC.

This clone was counted a few times. This chain uses TRBV6-5 with TRBJ2-1; 8 bases agree with TRBD1. CDR3 length equals 15 residues. In germline, CDR1 is MNHEY, CDR2 SVGAGI. The V segment lost 6 bases and the J segment 7 bases; nucleotides outside the gene matches: 11. CDR3 residues: CASRGSQGAENEQFF. For the CDR3, the DNA is TGTGCCAGCAGGGGTAGCCAGGGGGCCGAGAATGAGCAGTTCTTC.

The chain joins TRBV2 to TRBJ2-7, with D possibly TRBD2 on 5 matching bases. This CDR3 has 15 residues. In germline, CDR1 is SNHLY, CDR2 FYNNEI. V dropped 7 bases and J dropped 2 bases, with 18 bases sitting between them. The CDR3 protein is CASNAREVLTYEQYF. In DNA form, the CDR3 reads TGTGCCAGCAATGCCCGGGAAGTCCTCACCTACGAGCAGTACTTC.

The V and J genes are TRBV11-2 and TRBJ1-2; tentative D call: TRBD1 (6 bases). This CDR3 is 14 amino acids long. Germline V lookup: CDR1 SGHAT, CDR2 FQNNGV. V was cut by 1 base and J by 2 bases, with 8 bases left in between. CDR3 amino acids: CASSLVQGNYGYTF. CDR3 nucleotide sequence: TGTGCCAGCAGCTTAGTTCAGGGGAACTATGGCTACACCTTC.

The rearrangement joins TRBV30 to TRBJ1-2, with 7 bases fitting TRBD1. Germline CDR1 GTSNPN, CDR2 SVGIG (reference sequence). With 0 bases clipped from V and 4 bases from J, the junction kept 8 bases outside the gene matches. This CDR3 contains 15 residues. The CDR3 here is CAWSVLIRDSYGYTF. Written as DNA, the CDR3 is TGTGCCTGGAGTGTCCTTATCCGGGACAGCTATGGCTACACCTTC.

The sample holds a few counts of this clone. This chain uses TRBV28 with TRBJ2-7, with D possibly matching TRBD1 (6 bases). The CDR3 length is 16 residues. The V gene's germline CDR1 is MDHEN and CDR2 SYDVKM. V dropped 4 bases and J dropped 2 bases, with 18 bases sitting between them. CDR3 in DNA: TGTGCCAGCAGTTCATACCGGGACATCCAACCCTACGAGCAGTACTTC. This translates into CASSSYRDIQPYEQYF.

The genes are TRBV19 and TRBJ2-2; TRBD1 is a possible D gene (6 bases). Germline-derived CDR1 and CDR2 are LNHDA and SQIVND (reference sequence). The CDR3 consists of 12 residues. The V and J ends lost 8 bases and 3 bases respectively, with 7 bases between them. The CDR3 bases are TGTGCCAGTTACAGGGACACCGGGGAGCTGTTTTTT. This encodes CASYRDTGELFF.

The rearrangement links TRBV27 to TRBJ2-7; D possibly corresponds to TRBD1 (5 bases). Trimming took off 2 bases at V and 4 bases at J, with 12 bases between the two ends. Germline assignment: CDR1 MNHEY and CDR2 SMNVEV (reference sequence). CDR3 length: 14 residues. This CDR3 reads CASSLRAGWYEQYF. The CDR3 nucleotides read TGTGCCAGCAGTTTAAGGGCAGGGTGGTACGAGCAGTACTTC.

This clone has only a few counts. This chain uses TRBV2 with TRBJ2-7; 8 bases agree with TRBD2. The CDR3 runs 16 residues. Unmatched junction bases numbered 12, after V lost 4 bases and J lost 4 bases. Germline V gives CDR1 SNHLY, CDR2 FYNNEI. The CDR3 nucleotides read TGTGCCAGCAGTGCCTTGGGAGCGGGAGATTTATACGAGCAGTACTTC. Residues: CASSALGAGDLYEQYF.

The chain combines TRBV28 with TRBJ2-1; 8 bases agree with TRBD1. After removal of 7 bases from V and 2 bases from J, the junction contained 4 bases not matched to a gene. The germline V gene has CDR1 MDHEN and CDR2 SYDVKM. This CDR3 contains 14 residues. The CDR3 sequence: CASMYRGTYNEQFF. For the CDR3, the DNA is TGTGCCAGCATGTACAGGGGGACCTACAATGAGCAGTTCTTC.

The chain carries TRBV25-1 and TRBJ1-2; D not certain. Germline CDR1 reads MGHDK; CDR2 reads SYGVNS. V was shortened by 3 bases and J by 4 bases, with 12 bases between the two germline ends. The length of the CDR3 is 14 residues. The CDR3 loop is CASSDTQYFYGYTF. In nucleotides, the CDR3 is TGTGCCAGCAGTGACACCCAGTATTTCTATGGCTACACCTTC.